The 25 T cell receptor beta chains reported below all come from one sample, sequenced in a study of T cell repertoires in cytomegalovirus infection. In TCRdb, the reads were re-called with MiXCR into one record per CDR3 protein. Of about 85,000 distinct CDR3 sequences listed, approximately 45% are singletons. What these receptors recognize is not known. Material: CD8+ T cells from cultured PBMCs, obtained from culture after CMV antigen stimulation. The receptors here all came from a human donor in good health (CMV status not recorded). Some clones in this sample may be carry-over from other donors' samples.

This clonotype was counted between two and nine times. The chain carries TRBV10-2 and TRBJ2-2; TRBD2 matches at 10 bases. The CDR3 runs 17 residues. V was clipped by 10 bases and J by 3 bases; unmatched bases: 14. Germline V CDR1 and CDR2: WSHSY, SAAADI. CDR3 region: CATSPGWTSGYTGELFF. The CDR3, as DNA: TGCGCCACCTCACCAGGATGGACTAGCGGTTACACCGGGGAGCTGTTTTTT.

The chain's CDR3 is CSARARATDTQYF. The DNA for the CDR3 is TGCAGTGCTAGAGCAAGGGCCACAGATACGCAGTATTTT. The rearrangement joins TRBV20-1 to TRBJ2-3; D is uncertain. V was trimmed by 1 base and J by 2 bases, leaving 7 bases between them. CDR1 is DFQATT and CDR2 is SNEGSKA in the germline V gene (reference sequence). The CDR3 consists of 13 residues.

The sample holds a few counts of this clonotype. The CDR3 loop is CASTQLVGTGGSDTQYF. Written as DNA, the CDR3 is TGTGCCAGCACCCAACTGGTTGGGACAGGGGGCTCAGATACGCAGTATTTT. The chain links TRBV28 to TRBJ2-3; 12 bases map to TRBD1. Unmatched junction bases numbered 12, after V lost 7 bases and J lost 4 bases. Per germline, CDR1 MDHEN and CDR2 SYDVKM. CDR3 size: 17 residues.

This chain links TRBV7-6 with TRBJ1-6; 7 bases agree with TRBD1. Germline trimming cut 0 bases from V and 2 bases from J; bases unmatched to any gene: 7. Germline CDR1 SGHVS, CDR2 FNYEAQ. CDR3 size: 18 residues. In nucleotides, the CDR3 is TGTGCCAGCAGCTTAGCGTCGGAACAGGGGACCTATAATTCACCCCTCCACTTT. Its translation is CASSLASEQGTYNSPLHF.

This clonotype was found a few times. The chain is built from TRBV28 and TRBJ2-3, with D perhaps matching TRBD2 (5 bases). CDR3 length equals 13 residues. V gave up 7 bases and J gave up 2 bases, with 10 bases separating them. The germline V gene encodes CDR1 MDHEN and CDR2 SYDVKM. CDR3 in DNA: TGTGCCAGCACACGGGATTACACAGATACGCAGTATTTT. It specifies CASTRDYTDTQYF. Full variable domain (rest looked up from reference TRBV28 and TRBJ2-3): DVKVTQSSRYLVKRTGEKVFLECVQDMDHENMFWYRQDPGLGLRLIYFSYDVKMKEKGDIPEGYSVSREKKERFSLILESASTNQTSMYLCASTRDYTDTQYFGPGTRLTVL.

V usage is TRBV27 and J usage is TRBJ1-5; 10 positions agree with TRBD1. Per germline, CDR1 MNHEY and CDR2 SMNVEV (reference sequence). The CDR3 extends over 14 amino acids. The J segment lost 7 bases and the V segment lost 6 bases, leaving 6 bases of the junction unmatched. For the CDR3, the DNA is TGTGCCAGCAGAATTGGGACAGGGGACCAGCCCCAGCATTTT. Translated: CASRIGTGDQPQHF.

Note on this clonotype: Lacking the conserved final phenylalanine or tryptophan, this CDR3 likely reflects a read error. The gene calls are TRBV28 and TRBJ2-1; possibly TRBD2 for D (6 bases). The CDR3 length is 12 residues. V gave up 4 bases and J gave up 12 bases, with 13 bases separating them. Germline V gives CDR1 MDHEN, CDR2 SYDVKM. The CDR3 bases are TGTGCCAGCAGTTGCGGGACCGGGCGGCAGTTCGTC. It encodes CASSCGTGRQFV.

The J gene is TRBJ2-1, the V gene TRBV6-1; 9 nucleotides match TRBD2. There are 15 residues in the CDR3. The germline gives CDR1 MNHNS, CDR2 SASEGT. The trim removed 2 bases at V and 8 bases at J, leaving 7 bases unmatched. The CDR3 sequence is CASSEIGSGGDEQFF. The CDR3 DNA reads TGTGCCAGCAGTGAAATCGGTAGCGGGGGTGATGAGCAGTTCTTC.

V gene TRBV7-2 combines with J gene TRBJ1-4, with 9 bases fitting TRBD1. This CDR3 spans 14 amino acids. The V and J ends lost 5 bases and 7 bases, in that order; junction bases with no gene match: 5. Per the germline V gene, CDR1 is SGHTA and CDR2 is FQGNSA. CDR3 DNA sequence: TGTGCCAGCAGCCCGGGACAGGGTTTTGAAAAACTGTTTTTT. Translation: CASSPGQGFEKLFF.

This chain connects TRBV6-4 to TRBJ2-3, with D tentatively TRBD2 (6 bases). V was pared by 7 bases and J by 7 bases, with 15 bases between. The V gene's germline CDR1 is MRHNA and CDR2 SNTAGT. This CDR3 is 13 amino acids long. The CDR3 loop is CASMKEGGYTQYF. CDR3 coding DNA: TGTGCCAGCATGAAGGAGGGAGGCTATACGCAGTATTTT.

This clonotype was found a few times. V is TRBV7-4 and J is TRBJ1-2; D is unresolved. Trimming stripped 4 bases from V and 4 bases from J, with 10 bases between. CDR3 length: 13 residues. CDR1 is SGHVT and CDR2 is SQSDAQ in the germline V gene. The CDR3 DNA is TGTGCCAGCAGCTCGTCGAACGGCTATGGCTACACCTTC. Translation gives CASSSSNGYGYTF.

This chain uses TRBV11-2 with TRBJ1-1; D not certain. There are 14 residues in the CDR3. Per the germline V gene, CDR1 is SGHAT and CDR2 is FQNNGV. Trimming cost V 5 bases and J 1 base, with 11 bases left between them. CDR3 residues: CASSPRRKNTEAFF. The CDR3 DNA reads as TGTGCCAGCAGCCCCCGACGGAAGAACACTGAAGCTTTCTTT.

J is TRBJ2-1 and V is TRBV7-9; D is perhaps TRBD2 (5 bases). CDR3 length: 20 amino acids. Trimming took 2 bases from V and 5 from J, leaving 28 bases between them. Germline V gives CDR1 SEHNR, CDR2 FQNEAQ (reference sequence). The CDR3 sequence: CASSLKGLVAGALINNEQFF. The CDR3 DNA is TGTGCCAGCAGCTTAAAGGGCCTAGTGGCGGGCGCCCTGATCAACAATGAGCAGTTCTTC.

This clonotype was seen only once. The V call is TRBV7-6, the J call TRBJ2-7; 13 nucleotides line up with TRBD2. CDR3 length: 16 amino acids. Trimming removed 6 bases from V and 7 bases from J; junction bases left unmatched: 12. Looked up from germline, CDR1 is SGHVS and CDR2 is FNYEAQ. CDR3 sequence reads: CASRKTSGGLLEEQYF. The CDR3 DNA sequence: TGTGCCAGCAGAAAGACTAGCGGGGGGTTGTTAGAGGAGCAGTACTTC. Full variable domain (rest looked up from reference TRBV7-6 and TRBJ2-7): GAGVSQSPRYKVTKRGQDVALRCDPISGHVSLYWYRQALGQGPEFLTYFNYEAQQDKSGLPNDRFSAERPEGSISTLTIQRTEQRDSAMYRCASRKTSGGLLEEQYFGPGTRLTVT.

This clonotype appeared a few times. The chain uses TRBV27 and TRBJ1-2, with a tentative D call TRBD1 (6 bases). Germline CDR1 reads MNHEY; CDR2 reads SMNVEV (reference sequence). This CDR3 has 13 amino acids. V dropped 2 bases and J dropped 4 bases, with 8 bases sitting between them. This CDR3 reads CASSLEGVYGYTF. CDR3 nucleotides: TGTGCCAGCAGTTTAGAGGGGGTCTATGGCTACACCTTC.

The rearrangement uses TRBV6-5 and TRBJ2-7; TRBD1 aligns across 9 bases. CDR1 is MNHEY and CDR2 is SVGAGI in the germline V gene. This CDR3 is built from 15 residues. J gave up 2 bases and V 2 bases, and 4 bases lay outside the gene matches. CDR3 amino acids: CASSYKHRGPYEQYF. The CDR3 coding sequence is TGTGCCAGCAGTTACAAACACAGGGGGCCCTACGAGCAGTACTTC.

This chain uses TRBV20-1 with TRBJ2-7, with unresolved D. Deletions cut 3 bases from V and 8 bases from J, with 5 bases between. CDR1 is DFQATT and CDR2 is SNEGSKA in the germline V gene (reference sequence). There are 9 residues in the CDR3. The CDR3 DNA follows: TGCAGTGCTAGCGGCCAGCAGTACTTC. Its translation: CSASGQQYF.

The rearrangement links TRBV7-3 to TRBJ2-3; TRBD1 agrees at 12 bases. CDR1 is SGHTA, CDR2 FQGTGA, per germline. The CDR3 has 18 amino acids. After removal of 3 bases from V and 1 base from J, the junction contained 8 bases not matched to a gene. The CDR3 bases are TGTGCCAGCAGCTTTACCGTGGGACAGGGGGCGGGCACAGATACGCAGTATTTT. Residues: CASSFTVGQGAGTDTQYF. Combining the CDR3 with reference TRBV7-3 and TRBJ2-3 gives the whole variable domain GAGVSQTPSNKVTEKGKYVELRCDPISGHTALYWYRQSLGQGPEFLIYFQGTGAADDSGLPNDRFFAVRPEGSVSTLKIQRTERGDSAVYLCASSFTVGQGAGTDTQYFGPGTRLTVL.

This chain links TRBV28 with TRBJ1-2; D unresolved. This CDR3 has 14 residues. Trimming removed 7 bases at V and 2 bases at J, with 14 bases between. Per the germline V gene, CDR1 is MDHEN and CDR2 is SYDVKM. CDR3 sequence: CASTQEGRNYGYTF. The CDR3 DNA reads TGTGCCAGCACCCAGGAAGGGAGAAACTATGGCTACACCTTC.

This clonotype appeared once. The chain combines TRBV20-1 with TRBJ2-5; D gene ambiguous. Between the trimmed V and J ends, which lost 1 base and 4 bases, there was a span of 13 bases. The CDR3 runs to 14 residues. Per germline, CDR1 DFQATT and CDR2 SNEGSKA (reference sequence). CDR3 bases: TGCAGTGCTAGAGCATCGGACCAAGGAGAGACCCAGTACTTC. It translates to CSARASDQGETQYF.

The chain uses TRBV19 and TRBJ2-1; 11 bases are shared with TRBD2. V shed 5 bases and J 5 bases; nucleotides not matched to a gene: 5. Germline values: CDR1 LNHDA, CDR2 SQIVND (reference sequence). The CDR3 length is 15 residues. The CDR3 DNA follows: TGTGCCAGTAGTGTAGCGGGAGGGCCGCACAATGAGCAGTTCTTC. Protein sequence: CASSVAGGPHNEQFF.

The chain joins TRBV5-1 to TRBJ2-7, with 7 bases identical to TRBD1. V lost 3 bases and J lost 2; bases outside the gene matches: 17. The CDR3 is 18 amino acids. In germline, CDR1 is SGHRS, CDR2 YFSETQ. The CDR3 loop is CASSWVSGRQGVTYEQYF. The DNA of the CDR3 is TGCGCCAGCAGCTGGGTGTCGGGACGACAGGGAGTCACCTACGAGCAGTACTTC.

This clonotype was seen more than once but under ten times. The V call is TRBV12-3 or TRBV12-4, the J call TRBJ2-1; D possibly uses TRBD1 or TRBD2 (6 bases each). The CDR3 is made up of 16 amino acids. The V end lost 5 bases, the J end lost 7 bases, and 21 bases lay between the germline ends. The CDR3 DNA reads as TGTGCCAGCAGTCCCGACCTGGGGGGCTGGGCAAATGAGCAGTTCTTC. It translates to CASSPDLGGWANEQFF.

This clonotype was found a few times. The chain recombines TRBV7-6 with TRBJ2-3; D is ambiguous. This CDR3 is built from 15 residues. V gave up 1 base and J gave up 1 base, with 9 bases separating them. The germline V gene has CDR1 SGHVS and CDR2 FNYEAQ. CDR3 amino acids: CASSLGQIGTDTQYF. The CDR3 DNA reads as TGTGCCAGCAGCTTAGGGCAGATTGGCACAGATACGCAGTATTTT.

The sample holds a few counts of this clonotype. As DNA, the CDR3 is TGTGCCAGCAGCCCCGCTCAGGACCCCAACTATGGCTACACCTTC. This sequence encodes CASSPAQDPNYGYTF. V usage is TRBV14 and J usage is TRBJ1-2; D call uncertain. The CDR3 sequence is 15 residues long. The germline gives CDR1 SGHDN, CDR2 FVKESK. V was trimmed by 4 bases and J by 2 bases, leaving 14 bases between them.